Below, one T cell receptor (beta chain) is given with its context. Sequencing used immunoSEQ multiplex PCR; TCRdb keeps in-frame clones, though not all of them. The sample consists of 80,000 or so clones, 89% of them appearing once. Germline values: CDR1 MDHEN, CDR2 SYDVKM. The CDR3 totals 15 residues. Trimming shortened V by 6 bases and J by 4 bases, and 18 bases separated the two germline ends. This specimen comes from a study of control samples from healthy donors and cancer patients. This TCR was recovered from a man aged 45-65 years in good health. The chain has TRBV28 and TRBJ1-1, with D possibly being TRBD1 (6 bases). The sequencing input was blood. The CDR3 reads CASRTSGALGTEAFF. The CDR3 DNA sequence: TGTGCCAGCAGGACCTCAGGGGCGCTCGGCACTGAAGCTTTCTTT. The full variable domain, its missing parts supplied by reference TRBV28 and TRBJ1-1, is DVKVTQSSRYLVKRTGEKVFLECVQDMDHENMFWYRQDPGLGLRLIYFSYDVKMKEKGDIPEGYSVSREKKERFSLILESASTNQTSMYLCASRTSGALGTEAFFGQGTRLTVV.